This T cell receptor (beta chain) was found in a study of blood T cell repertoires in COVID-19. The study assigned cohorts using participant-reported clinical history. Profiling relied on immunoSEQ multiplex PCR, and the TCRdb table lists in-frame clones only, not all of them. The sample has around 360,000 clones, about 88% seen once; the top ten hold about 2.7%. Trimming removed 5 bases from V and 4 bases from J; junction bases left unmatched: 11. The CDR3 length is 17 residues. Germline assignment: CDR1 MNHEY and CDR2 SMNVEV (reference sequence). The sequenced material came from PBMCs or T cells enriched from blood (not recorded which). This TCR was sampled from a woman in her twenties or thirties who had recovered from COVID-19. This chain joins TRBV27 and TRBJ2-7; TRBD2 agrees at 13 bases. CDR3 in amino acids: CASSRALGLAGSYEQYF. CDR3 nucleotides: TGTGCCAGCAGTCGCGCCTTGGGACTAGCGGGAAGTTACGAGCAGTACTTC.